The rows below give T cell receptor beta chains drawn from one sample of a study of blood T cell repertoires in COVID-19. Clones were read by immunoSEQ multiplex PCR, and TCRdb kept only the in-frame ones, dropping some. Among more than 50,000 clones listed, about nine tenths were seen once. Sequencing was performed on peripheral blood. These receptor sequences come from a woman aged 40 to 55 with active COVID-19. Each CDR3 is given with its conserved first and last residue. The D gene is left open where the match is weak. Some rows mark clone size as missing; the rest say once, few, many or name a class of expanded clone.

TRBJ1-2 | . | . | TRBV30 | CAWVPLPSYGYTF | TGTGCCTGGGTCCCCCTTCCGAGCTATGGCTACACCTTC
TRBJ2-7 | . | . | TRBV18 | CASSPRRSAYEQYF | TGTGCCAGCTCACCTAGGAGGTCGGCCTACGAGCAGTACTTC
TRBJ2-5 | TRBD2 | . | TRBV2 | CASSVQRGGWAQYF | TGTGCCAGCAGTGTACAGCGGGGGGGCTGGGCCCAGTACTTC
TRBJ2-2 | TRBD2 | . | TRBV5-4 | CASSLYSGVNTGELFF | TGTGCCAGCAGCTTGTACAGCGGGGTGAACACCGGGGAGCTGTTTTTT
TRBJ2-5 | TRBD2 | few | TRBV7-9 | CASSLVSGTTKETQYF | TGTGCCAGCAGCTTAGTATCCGGGACTACAAAAGAGACCCAGTACTTC
TRBJ1-6 | . | . | TRBV3-1/TRBV3-2 | CASSQATGGWNSPLHF | TGTGCCAGCAGCCAAGCTACAGGAGGGTGGAATTCACCCCTCCACTTT
TRBJ2-5 | TRBD2 | . | TRBV7-9 | CASSSDLAGGPSETQYF | TGTGCCAGCAGCTCAGATCTAGCGGGGGGGCCCAGTGAGACCCAGTACTTC
TRBJ1-1 | TRBD1 | . | TRBV6-5 | CASSRDRGLNTEAFF | TGTGCCAGCAGTAGGGACAGGGGGCTAAACACTGAAGCTTTCTTT
TRBJ2-5 | . | . | TRBV5-1 | CASSFPTGGGGETQYF | TGCGCCAGCAGCTTTCCAACAGGGGGGGGAGGAGAGACCCAGTACTTC
TRBJ2-3 | TRBD2 | . | TRBV20-1 | CSASAPGRGEDTQYF | TGCAGTGCTAGTGCCCCGGGGCGGGGGGAGGATACGCAGTATTTT
TRBJ2-1 | TRBD2 | . | TRBV7-9 | CASSQTSGEQFF | TGTGCCAGCAGCCAGACTAGCGGTGAGCAGTTCTTC
TRBJ2-1 | TRBD1 | . | TRBV18 | CASSPPAGQGVHEQFF | TGTGCCAGCTCACCACCGGCGGGACAGGGGGTCCATGAGCAGTTCTTC
TRBJ2-7 | TRBD1 | . | TRBV3-1/TRBV3-2 | CASSHPGQGSGSSYEQYF | TGTGCCAGCAGCCACCCTGGACAGGGTTCAGGAAGCTCCTACGAGCAGTACTTC
TRBJ2-7 | TRBD1 | . | TRBV30 | CAWSGILRQGVNEQYF | TGTGCCTGGAGTGGAATACTTCGGCAGGGGGTGAACGAGCAGTACTTC
TRBJ1-1 | TRBD1 | . | TRBV20-1 | CSASFGMGTAEAFF | TGCAGTGCTAGTTTCGGGATGGGGACAGCTGAAGCTTTCTTT
TRBJ1-1 | . | . | TRBV6-1 | CASSDLRMPLFF | TGTGCCAGCAGTGATTTGCGGATGCCCCTTTTCTTT
TRBJ2-1 | TRBD2 | . | TRBV5-1 | CASTRTSGVGEQFF | TGCGCCAGCACCCGGACTAGCGGGGTAGGTGAGCAGTTCTTC
TRBJ1-2 | TRBD1 | . | TRBV5-1 | CASSLTVSGGEGYTF | TGCGCCAGCAGCTTGACTGTTTCAGGGGGCGAGGGCTACACCTTC
TRBJ2-6 | . | . | TRBV19 | CASSIGGGYGANVLTF | TGTGCCAGTAGTATAGGAGGCGGGTACGGGGCCAACGTCCTGACTTTC
TRBJ2-1 | TRBD1 | . | TRBV19 | CASNRQGYEQFF | TGTGCCAGCAACCGACAGGGCTATGAGCAGTTCTTC
TRBJ2-1 | . | . | TRBV19 | CASSPPLREQFF | TGTGCCAGTAGCCCCCCTCTCAGAGAGCAGTTCTTC
TRBJ1-5 | TRBD1 | . | TRBV19 | CASSSLNRGYQPQHF | TGTGCCAGTAGTTCCTTGAACAGGGGCTATCAGCCCCAGCATTTT
TRBJ1-3 | TRBD1 | . | TRBV7-9 | CASSPRTGGAGNTIYF | TGTGCCAGCAGCCCAAGAACAGGGGGGGCTGGAAACACCATATATTTT
TRBJ1-6 | TRBD1 | . | TRBV15 | CATSSDRENSPLHF | TGTGCCACCAGCTCGGACAGGGAAAATTCACCCCTCCACTTT
TRBJ1-4 | . | . | TRBV27 | CASSHRAGNEKLFF | TGTGCCAGCAGCCACCGTGCGGGTAATGAAAAACTGTTTTTT
TRBJ1-1 | . | . | TRBV6-5 | CASSQGRGAEAFF | TGTGCCAGCAGCCAAGGCAGGGGTGCGGAAGCTTTCTTT
TRBJ1-6 | . | once | TRBV12-5 | CASGFFTRGGLRRDTYNSPLHF | TGTGCTAGTGGTTTTTTTACCCGAGGGGGACTACGGAGAGACACCTATAATTCACCCCTCCACTTT
TRBJ1-3 | . | . | TRBV7-9 | CASSFQGETNTIYF | TGTGCCAGCAGCTTTCAGGGTGAGACAAACACCATATATTTT
TRBJ1-2 | . | . | TRBV5-1 | CASSLRQGGHYGYTF | TGCGCCAGCAGCTTGAGGCAGGGCGGACACTATGGCTACACCTTC
TRBJ2-2 | . | . | TRBV7-2 | CASSYSRTGELFF | TGTGCCAGCAGCTATTCACGGACCGGGGAGCTGTTTTTT
TRBJ1-1 | . | . | TRBV3-1/TRBV3-2 | CASSIRGGSGTEAFF | TGTGCCAGCAGCATCCGGGGAGGGTCAGGCACTGAAGCTTTCTTT
TRBJ2-5 | . | . | TRBV5-1 | CASSLVGDIQETQYF | TGCGCCAGCAGCTTGGTAGGAGATATACAAGAGACCCAGTACTTC
TRBJ2-5 | . | . | TRBV10-3 | CAIRPGHPGGETQYF | TGTGCCATCAGGCCGGGACACCCAGGCGGGGAGACCCAGTACTTC
TRBJ2-3 | . | . | TRBV24-1 | CATSDPRGTDTQYF | TGTGCCACCAGTGATCCCCGAGGCACAGATACGCAGTATTTT
TRBJ1-5 | . | once | TRBV29-1 | CSVGGVGNQPQHF | TGCAGCGTTGGGGGGGTTGGCAATCAGCCCCAGCATTTT
TRBJ1-4 | TRBD1 | . | TRBV19 | CASSIDRTGEANEKLFF | TGTGCCAGTAGTATAGATCGCACAGGGGAGGCGAATGAAAAACTGTTTTTT